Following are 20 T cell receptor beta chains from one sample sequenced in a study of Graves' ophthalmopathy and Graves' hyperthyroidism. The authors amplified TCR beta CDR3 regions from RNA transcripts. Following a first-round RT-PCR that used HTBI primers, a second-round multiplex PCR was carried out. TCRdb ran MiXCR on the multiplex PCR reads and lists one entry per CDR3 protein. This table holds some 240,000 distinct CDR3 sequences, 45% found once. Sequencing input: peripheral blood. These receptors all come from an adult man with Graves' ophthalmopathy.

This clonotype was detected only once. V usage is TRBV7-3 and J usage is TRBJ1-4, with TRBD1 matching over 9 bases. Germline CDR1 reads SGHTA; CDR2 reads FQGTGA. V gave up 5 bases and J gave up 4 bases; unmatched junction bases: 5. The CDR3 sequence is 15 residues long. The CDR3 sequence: CASSHGTGLNEKLFF. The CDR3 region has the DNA TGTGCCAGCAGCCACGGGACAGGGCTTAATGAAAAACTGTTTTTT. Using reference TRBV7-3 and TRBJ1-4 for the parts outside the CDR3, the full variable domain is GAGVSQTPSNKVTEKGKYVELRCDPISGHTALYWYRQSLGQGPEFLIYFQGTGAADDSGLPNDRFFAVRPEGSVSTLKIQRTERGDSAVYLCASSHGTGLNEKLFFGSGTQLSVL.

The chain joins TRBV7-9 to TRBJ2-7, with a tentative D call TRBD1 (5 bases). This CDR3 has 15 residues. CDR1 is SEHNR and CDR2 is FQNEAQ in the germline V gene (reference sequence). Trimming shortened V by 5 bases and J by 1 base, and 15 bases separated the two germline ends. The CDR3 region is CASSQGALPSYEQYF. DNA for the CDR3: TGTGCCAGCAGCCAAGGGGCCTTACCTTCCTACGAGCAGTACTTC.

The chain's CDR3 is CASSLTSDARPQHF. DNA of the CDR3: TGTGCCAGCAGTCTTACATCCGACGCTCGGCCCCAGCATTTT. This sequence joins TRBV12-3 or TRBV12-4 and TRBJ1-5; no clear D. V gave up 5 bases and J gave up 9 bases, with 17 bases separating them. CDR3 length equals 14 residues.

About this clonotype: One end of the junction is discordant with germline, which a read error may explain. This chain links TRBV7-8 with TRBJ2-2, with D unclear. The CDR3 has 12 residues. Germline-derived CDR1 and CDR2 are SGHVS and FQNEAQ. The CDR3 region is CASSVIGDEQFF. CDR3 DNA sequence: TGTGCCAGCAGCGTCATCGGCGATGAGCAGTTCTTT. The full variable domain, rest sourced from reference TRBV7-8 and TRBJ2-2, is GAGVSQSPRYKVAKRGQDVALRCDPISGHVSLFWYQQALGQGPEFLTYFQNEAQLDKSGLPSDRFFAERPEGSVSTLKIQRTQQEDSAVYLCASSVIGDEQFFGEGSRLTVL.

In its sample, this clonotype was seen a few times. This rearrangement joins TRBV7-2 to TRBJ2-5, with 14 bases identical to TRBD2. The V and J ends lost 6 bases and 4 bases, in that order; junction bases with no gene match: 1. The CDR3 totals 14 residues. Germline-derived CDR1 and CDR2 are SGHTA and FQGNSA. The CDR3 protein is CASRGLAGGETQYF. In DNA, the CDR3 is TGTGCCAGCAGAGGACTAGCGGGAGGAGAGACCCAGTACTTC. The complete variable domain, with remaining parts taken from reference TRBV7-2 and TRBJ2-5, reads GAGVSQSPSNKVTEKGKDVELRCDPISGHTALYWYRQSLGQGLEFLIYFQGNSAPDKSGLPSDRFSAERTGGSVSTLTIQRTQQEDSAVYLCASRGLAGGETQYFGPGTRLLVL.

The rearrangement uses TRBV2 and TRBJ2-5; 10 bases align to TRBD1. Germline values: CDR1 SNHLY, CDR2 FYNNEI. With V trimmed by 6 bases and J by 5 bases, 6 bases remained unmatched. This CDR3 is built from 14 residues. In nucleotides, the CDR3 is TGTGCCAGCAGGGGACAGGGGAAGGGGGAGACCCAGTACTTC. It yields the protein CASRGQGKGETQYF.

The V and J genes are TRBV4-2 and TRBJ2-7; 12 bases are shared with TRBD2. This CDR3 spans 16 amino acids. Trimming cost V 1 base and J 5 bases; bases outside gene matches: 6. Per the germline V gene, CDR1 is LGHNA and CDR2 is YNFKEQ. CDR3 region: CASSQASGRALNEQYF. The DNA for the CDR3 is TGTGCCAGCAGCCAAGCTAGCGGGAGGGCCCTCAACGAGCAGTACTTC.

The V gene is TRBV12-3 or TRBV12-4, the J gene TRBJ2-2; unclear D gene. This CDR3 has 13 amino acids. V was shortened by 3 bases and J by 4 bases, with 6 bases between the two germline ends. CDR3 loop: CASSLTTTGELFF. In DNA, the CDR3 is TGTGCCAGCAGTTTGACCACCACCGGGGAGCTGTTTTTT.

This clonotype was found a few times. The CDR3 is CASSLGVGHGYTF. In DNA, the CDR3 is TGTGCCAGCAGCTTGGGAGTAGGGCATGGCTACACCTTC. This chain links TRBV5-5 with TRBJ1-2; D is unresolved. The V gene lost 0 bases and the J gene lost 6 bases, with 9 bases spanning the gap. Germline CDR1 SGHKS, CDR2 YYEKEE (reference sequence). There are 13 residues in the CDR3. Complete variable domain (other parts from reference TRBV5-5 and TRBJ1-2): DAGVTQSPTHLIKTRGQQVTLRCSPISGHKSVSWYQQVLGQGPQFIFQYYEKEERGRGNFPDRFSARQFPNYSSELNVNALLLGDSALYLCASSLGVGHGYTFGSGTRLTVV.

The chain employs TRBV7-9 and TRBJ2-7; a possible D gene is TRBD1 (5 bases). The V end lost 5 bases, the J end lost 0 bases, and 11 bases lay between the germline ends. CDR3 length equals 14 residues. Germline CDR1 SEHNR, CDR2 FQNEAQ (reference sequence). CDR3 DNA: TGTGCCAGCAGCAGGGGCCAGGTCTCCTACGAGCAGTACTTC. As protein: CASSRGQVSYEQYF. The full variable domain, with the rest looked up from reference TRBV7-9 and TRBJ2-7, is DTGVSQNPRHKITKRGQNVTFRCDPISEHNRLYWYRQTLGQGPEFLTYFQNEAQLEKSRLLSDRFSAERPKGSFSTLEIQRTEQGDSAMYLCASSRGQVSYEQYFGPGTRLTVT.

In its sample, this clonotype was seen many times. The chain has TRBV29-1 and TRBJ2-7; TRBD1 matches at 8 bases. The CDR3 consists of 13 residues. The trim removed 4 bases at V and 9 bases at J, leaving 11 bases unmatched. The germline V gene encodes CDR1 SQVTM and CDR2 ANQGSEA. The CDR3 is CSVAVDRAGGQYF. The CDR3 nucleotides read TGCAGCGTTGCCGTGGACAGGGCCGGAGGGCAGTACTTC.

CDR3 residues: CSATGRRGSVETQYF. The CDR3 DNA reads TGCAGTGCAACCGGGCGCAGGGGATCCGTCGAGACCCAGTACTTC. The V gene is TRBV20-1, the J gene TRBJ2-5; D may be TRBD1 (6 bases). Germline V gene lookup returns CDR1 DFQATT and CDR2 SNEGSKA (reference sequence). The CDR3 is 15 amino acids. V lost 6 bases and J 5 bases, leaving 22 bases between the germline ends.

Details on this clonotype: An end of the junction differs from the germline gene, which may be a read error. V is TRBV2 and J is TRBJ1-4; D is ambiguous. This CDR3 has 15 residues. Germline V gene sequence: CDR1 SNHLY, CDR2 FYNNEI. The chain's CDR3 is CASSLRLATNEKLFF. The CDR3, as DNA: TGTGCCAGCAGCTTACGCCTTGCAACCAATGAAAAACTGTTTTTT.

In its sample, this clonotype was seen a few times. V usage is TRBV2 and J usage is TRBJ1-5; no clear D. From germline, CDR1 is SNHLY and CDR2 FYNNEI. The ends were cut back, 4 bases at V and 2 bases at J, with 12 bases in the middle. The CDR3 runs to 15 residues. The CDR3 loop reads CASSGGPPRNQPQHF. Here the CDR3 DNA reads TGTGCCAGCAGTGGTGGACCGCCCCGCAATCAGCCCCAGCATTTT.

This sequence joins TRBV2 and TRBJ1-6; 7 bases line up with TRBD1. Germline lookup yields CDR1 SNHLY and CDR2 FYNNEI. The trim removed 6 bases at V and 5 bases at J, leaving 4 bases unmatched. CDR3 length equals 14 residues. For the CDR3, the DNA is TGTGCCAGCAGAGGACAGGTTGATAATTCACCCCTCCACTTT. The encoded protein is CASRGQVDNSPLHF.

The CDR3 region has the DNA TGTGCCAGCAGCCAAGACTCCAGCCCCGGCTACACCTTC. Its protein is CASSQDSSPGYTF. This chain links TRBV9 with TRBJ1-2; D uncertain. CDR3 length: 13 amino acids. Trimming left V 4 bases short and J 8 bases short, with 15 bases between. Germline loops: CDR1 SGDLS, CDR2 YYNGEE.

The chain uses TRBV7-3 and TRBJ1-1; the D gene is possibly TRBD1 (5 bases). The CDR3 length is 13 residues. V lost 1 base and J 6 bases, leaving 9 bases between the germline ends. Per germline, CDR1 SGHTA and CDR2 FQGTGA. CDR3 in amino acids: CASSLRGIAEAFF. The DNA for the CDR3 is TGTGCCAGCAGCTTAAGGGGGATCGCTGAAGCTTTCTTT.

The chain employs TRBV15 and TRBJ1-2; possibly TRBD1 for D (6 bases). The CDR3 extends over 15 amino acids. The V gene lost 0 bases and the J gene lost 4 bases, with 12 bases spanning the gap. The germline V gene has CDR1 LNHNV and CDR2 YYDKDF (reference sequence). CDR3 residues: CATSRDQTGSYGYTF. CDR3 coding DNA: TGTGCCACCAGCAGAGACCAAACAGGGAGCTATGGCTACACCTTC.

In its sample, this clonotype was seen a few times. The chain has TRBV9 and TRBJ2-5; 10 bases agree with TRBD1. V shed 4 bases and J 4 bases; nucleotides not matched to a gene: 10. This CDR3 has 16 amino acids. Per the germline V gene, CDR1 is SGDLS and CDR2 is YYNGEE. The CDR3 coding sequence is TGTGCCAGCAGCAGGCGACAGGGGGCGGGTGTAGAGACCCAGTACTTC. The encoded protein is CASSRRQGAGVETQYF.

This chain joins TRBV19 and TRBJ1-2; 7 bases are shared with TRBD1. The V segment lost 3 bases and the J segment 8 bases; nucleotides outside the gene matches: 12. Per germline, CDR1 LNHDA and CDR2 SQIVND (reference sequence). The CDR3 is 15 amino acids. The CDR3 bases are TGTGCCAGTAGTATGACGACCTGGACAGGCCGAGGCTACACCTTC. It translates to CASSMTTWTGRGYTF.